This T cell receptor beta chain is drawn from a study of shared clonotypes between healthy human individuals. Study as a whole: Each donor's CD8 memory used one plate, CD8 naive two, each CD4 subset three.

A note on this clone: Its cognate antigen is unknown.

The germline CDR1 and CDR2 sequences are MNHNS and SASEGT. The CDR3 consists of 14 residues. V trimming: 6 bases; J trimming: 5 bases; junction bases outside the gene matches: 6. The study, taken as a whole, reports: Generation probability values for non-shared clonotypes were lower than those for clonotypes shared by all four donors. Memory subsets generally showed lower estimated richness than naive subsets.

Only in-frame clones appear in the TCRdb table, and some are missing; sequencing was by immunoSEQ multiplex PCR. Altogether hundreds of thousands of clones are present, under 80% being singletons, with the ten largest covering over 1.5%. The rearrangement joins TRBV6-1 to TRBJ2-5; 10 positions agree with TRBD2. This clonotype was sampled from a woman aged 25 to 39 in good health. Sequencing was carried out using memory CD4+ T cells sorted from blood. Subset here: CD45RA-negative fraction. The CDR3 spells CASRPGLASETQYF. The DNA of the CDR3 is TGTGCCAGCAGACCGGGACTAGCGTCGGAGACCCAGTACTTC.